The subject of this entry is one TCR beta chain. Its antigen is not known. The CDR3 has 16 amino acids. Germline V lookup: CDR1 SEHNR, CDR2 FQNEAQ (reference sequence). Sorting yielded triplicates of about 280,000 cells for each CD8+ T cell subset. Preparation of TRB cDNA libraries relied on 5' RACE carrying UMI labels. Each CDR3 protein gets one entry in TCRdb, which reprocessed the 5' RACE reads and gives no DNA. In all, the sample yields around 140,000 distinct CDR3 sequences. The data belong to a study of CXCR3-negative and CXCR3-positive naive CD8 T cells. Whole-study findings and limits: More hydrophobic TRB CDR3s occurred in CXCR3-positive than in CXCR3-negative naive cells.

This chain uses TRBV7-9 with TRBJ2-3; TCRdb lists TRBD2, though no DNA is available to test this call. The sequencing sample was made of naive CXCR3+ CD8+ T cells from blood. This sample's subset: CD45RO-CCR7+CD27+CD95- naive CD8+ T cells expressing CXCR3 (TNR3+). The clonotype comes from a human donor in good health. Some clones in this sample may be carry-over from other donors' samples. The CDR3 sequence is CASSPPRREMADTQYF.